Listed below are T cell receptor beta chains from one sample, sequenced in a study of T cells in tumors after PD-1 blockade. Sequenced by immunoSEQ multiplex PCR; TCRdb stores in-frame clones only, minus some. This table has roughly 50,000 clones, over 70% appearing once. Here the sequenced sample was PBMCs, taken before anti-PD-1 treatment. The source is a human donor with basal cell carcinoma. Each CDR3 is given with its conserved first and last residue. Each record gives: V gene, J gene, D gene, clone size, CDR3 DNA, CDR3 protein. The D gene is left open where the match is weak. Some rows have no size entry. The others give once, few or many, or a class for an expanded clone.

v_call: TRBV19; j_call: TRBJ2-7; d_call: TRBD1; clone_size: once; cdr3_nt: TGTGCCAGTAGACCGACAGGGAGCTCCTACGAGCAGTACTTC; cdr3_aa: CASRPTGSSYEQYF
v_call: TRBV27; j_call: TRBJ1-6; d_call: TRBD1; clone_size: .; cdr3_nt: TGTGCCAGCAACGTACAGGGGCCCAATTCACCCCTCCACTTT; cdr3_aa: CASNVQGPNSPLHF
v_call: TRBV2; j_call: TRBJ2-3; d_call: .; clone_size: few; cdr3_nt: TGTGCCAGCAGTGAGTTCAGGGGAGATACGCAGTATTTT; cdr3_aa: CASSEFRGDTQYF
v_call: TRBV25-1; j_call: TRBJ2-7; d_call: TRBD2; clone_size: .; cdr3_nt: TGTGCCAGCAGTGTCCAGCGGGGGGCCTACGAGCAGTACTTC; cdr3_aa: CASSVQRGAYEQYF
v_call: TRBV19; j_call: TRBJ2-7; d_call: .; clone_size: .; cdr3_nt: TGTGCCAGTAGTATCCACGAGCAGTACTTC; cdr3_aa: CASSIHEQYF
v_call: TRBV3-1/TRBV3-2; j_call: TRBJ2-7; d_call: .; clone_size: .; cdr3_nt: TGTGCCAGCAGCCCCGGGGGCGGGGAGCAGTACTTC; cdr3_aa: CASSPGGGEQYF
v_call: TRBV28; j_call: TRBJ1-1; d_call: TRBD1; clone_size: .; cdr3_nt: TGTGCCAGCAGCGACCTTTACCCAGGGGGCTCCAAAGCTTTCTTT; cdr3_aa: CASSDLYPGGSKAFF
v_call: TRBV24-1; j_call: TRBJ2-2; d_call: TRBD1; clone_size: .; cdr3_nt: TGTGCCACCAGTGACCCCGGGACAGGGGAGACCGGGGAGCTGTTTTTT; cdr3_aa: CATSDPGTGETGELFF
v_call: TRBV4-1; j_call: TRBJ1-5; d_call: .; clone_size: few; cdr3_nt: TGCGCCAGCAGTTCGCCCGCAGGAGACCAGCCCCAGCATTTT; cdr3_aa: CASSSPAGDQPQHF
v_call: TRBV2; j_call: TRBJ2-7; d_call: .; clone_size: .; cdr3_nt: TGTGCCAGCGGGGAGACGAGTAGCTCCTACGAGCAGTACTTC; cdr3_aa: CASGETSSSYEQYF
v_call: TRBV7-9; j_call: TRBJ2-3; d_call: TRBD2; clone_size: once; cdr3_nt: TGTGCCAGCAGCTTAGAAGCGGGGGGAGGTACGCAGTATTTT; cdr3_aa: CASSLEAGGGTQYF
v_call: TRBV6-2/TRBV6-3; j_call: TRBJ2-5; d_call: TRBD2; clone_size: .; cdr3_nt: TGTGCCAGCAGTTGGTCTAGCGGGGACCAAGAGACCCAGTACTTC; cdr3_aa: CASSWSSGDQETQYF
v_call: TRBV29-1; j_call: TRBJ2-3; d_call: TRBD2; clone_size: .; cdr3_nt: TGCAGCGTTCGACTAGCGGGGGTTCTGGATACGCAGTATTTT; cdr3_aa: CSVRLAGVLDTQYF
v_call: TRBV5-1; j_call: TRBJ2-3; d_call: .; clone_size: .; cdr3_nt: TGCGCCAGCAGCTTGGGGGAAGCTAGCACAGATACGCAGTATTTT; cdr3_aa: CASSLGEASTDTQYF
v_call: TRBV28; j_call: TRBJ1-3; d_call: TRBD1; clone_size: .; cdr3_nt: TGTGCCAGCAGCCTCCCGGGACAGGGGGCTGGAAACACCATATATTTT; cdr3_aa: CASSLPGQGAGNTIYF
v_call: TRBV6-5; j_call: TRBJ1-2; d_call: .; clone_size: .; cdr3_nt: TGTGCCAGCAGTTACTACAGCCCGGGGGGGGATGGCTACACCTTC; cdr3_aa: CASSYYSPGGDGYTF
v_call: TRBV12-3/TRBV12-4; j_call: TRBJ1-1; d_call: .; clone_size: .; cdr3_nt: TGTGCCAGCAGTTTTTTGGGGAGGTGGGCTTTCTTT; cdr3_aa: CASSFLGRWAFF
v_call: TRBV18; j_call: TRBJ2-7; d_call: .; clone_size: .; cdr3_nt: TGTGCCAGCTCACCACAGGAGGTTTCCTACGAGCAGTACTTC; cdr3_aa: CASSPQEVSYEQYF
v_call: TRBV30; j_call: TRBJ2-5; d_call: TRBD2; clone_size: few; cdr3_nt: TGTGCCTGGAGGAGGGGGCTAGCGGGGGTGTGGGAGACCCAGTACTTC; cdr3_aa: CAWRRGLAGVWETQYF
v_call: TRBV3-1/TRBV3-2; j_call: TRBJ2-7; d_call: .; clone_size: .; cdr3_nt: TGTGCCAGCAGCCAAGCACATGGGTTCGAGCAGTACTTC; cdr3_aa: CASSQAHGFEQYF
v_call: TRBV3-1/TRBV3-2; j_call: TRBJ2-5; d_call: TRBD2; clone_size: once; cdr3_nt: TGTGCCAGCAGCCAAGGAGGACTAGCGGGGGGTAAAGAGACCCAGTACTTC; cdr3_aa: CASSQGGLAGGKETQYF
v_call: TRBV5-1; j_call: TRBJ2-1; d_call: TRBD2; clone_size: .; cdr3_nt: TGCGCCAGCAGCTTGGAGGCTAGCGGTCTTGTCAATGAGCAGTTCTTC; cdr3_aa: CASSLEASGLVNEQFF
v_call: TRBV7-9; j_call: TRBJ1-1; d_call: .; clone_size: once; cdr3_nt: TGTGCCAGCAGCTCCCTCACAGAAAACACTGAAGCTTTCTTT; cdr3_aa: CASSSLTENTEAFF
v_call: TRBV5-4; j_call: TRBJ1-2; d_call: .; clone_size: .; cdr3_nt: TGTGCCAGCAGCCCGCGGGCGTTACAGGGCGGGTATGGCTACACCTTC; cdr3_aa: CASSPRALQGGYGYTF
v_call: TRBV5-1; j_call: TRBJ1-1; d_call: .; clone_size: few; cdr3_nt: TGCGCCAGCAGCTTGGTACGTTCCAGGGGAGGTGAAGCTTTCTTT; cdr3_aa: CASSLVRSRGGEAFF
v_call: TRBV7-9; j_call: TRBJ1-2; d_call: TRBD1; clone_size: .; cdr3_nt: TGTGCCAGCAGCTTACCGCAGGGACAGGCTGGCTACACCTTC; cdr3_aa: CASSLPQGQAGYTF